Presented here are 6 T cell receptor beta chains from one specimen sequenced in a study of CD8 T cells in ankylosing spondylitis. TCRdb re-called the 5' RACE reads through MiXCR, storing one row per CDR3 protein. Of roughly 260,000 distinct CDR3 sequences listed, approximately 20% are singletons. The specimen was blood, either unsorted or a sorted T cell fraction (not recorded which). The receptors derive from a male donor with ankylosing spondylitis or in good health (not recorded which).

This clonotype has only a few counts. V usage is TRBV12-3 or TRBV12-4 and J usage is TRBJ1-1; D is possibly TRBD1 (6 bases). V shed 6 bases and J shed 6 bases, with 14 bases lying between them. The CDR3 runs 13 residues. CDR3 loop: CASSNTGFAEAFF. The DNA for the CDR3 is TGTGCCAGCAGCAATACAGGGTTCGCTGAAGCTTTCTTT.

This clonotype appeared many times. This chain uses TRBV28 with TRBJ1-5, with 8 bases that match TRBD1. Germline V gene sequence: CDR1 MDHEN, CDR2 SYDVKM. The CDR3 contains 15 residues. Trimming at V came to 7 bases and at J to 0 bases, leaving 5 bases not matched to a gene. The CDR3, as DNA: TGTGCCAGCAACTCGGGACAGGTTAGCAATCAGCCCCAGCATTTT. Its translation is CASNSGQVSNQPQHF.

J is TRBJ1-2 and V is TRBV28, with D possibly TRBD1 on 5 matching bases. The V and J ends lost 5 bases and 6 bases respectively, with 13 bases between them. The CDR3 sequence is 13 residues long. The germline V gene has CDR1 MDHEN and CDR2 SYDVKM. The CDR3 sequence is CASSRDSKDGYTF. The CDR3 bases are TGTGCCAGCAGTCGGGACTCTAAAGATGGCTACACCTTC.

This clonotype was observed at least ten times. The V gene is TRBV29-1, the J gene TRBJ2-1; D call uncertain. Germline CDR1 and CDR2: SQVTM and ANQGSEA. Trimming took 4 bases from V and 4 from J, leaving 11 bases between them. The CDR3 sequence is 13 residues long. Here the CDR3 reads CSVGTPRYNEQFF. The CDR3 DNA sequence: TGCAGCGTTGGCACCCCTCGGTACAATGAGCAGTTCTTC.

This rearrangement joins TRBV11-2 to TRBJ2-1; D gene uncertain. This CDR3 has 11 residues. Per the germline V gene, CDR1 is SGHAT and CDR2 is FQNNGV. V was clipped by 8 bases and J by 6 bases, with 8 bases between them. This chain's CDR3 is CASQTSNEQFF. CDR3 DNA sequence: TGTGCCAGCCAAACCTCCAATGAGCAGTTCTTC.

This clonotype was seen ten or more times. The gene calls are TRBV6-5 and TRBJ1-1; tentatively, D is TRBD1 (5 bases). The CDR3 consists of 14 residues. CDR1 MNHEY and CDR2 SVGAGI come from the germline V gene. Trimming took off 0 bases at V and 5 bases at J, with 10 bases between the two ends. CDR3: CASSYSGGRTEAFF. The CDR3 nucleotides are TGTGCCAGCAGTTACTCGGGGGGTCGGACTGAAGCTTTCTTT.